Listed below are T cell receptor beta chains from one sample, sequenced in a study of T cell changes during pregnancy in multiple sclerosis. Sequencing used immunoSEQ multiplex PCR; TCRdb keeps in-frame clones, though not all of them. The sample gives tens of thousands of clones, 96% of which show up once; 2% to 2.5% is in the top ten. Sequences were derived from CD8+ T cells from peripheral blood mononuclear cells, sampled after pregnancy. These receptors all stem from a female donor with multiple sclerosis, enrolled in a pregnancy study. Both conserved end residues are part of each CDR3. The D gene is left open where the match is weak. Clone size is given for some rows only: seen once, a few or many times, or a class if the clone is expanded.

d_call j_call clone_size v_call cdr3_nt cdr3_aa
TRBD1 TRBJ2-5 once TRBV13 TGTGCCAGCAGCACTATACAGGGGGAAGAGACCCAGTACTTC CASSTIQGEETQYF
- TRBJ2-1 - TRBV9 TGTGCCAGCAGGAGCTCCTACAATGAGCAGTTCTTC CASRSSYNEQFF
TRBD2 TRBJ2-7 - TRBV19 TGTGCCAGTAGTATTCTAGCGGGAGTATCCTACGAGCAGTACTTC CASSILAGVSYEQYF
- TRBJ2-7 - TRBV10-3 TGTGCCAACGGCCGGACTGATCCTCCCTACGAGCAGTACTTC CANGRTDPPYEQYF
- TRBJ1-2 - TRBV29-1 TGCAGCGTTGCCTACAGGGATTATGGCTACACCTTC CSVAYRDYGYTF
- TRBJ1-6 - TRBV19 TGTGCCAGTAGTGCTCGTCGGAGGGGCCTATATAATTCACCCCTCCACTTT CASSARRRGLYNSPLHF
- TRBJ2-7 - TRBV7-9 TGTGCCAGCAGCTTGGACAAGAGAACCTACGAGCAGTACTTC CASSLDKRTYEQYF
- TRBJ2-1 - TRBV27 TGTGCCAGCAGTTTATCTCGCAATGAGCAGTTCTTC CASSLSRNEQFF
- TRBJ2-3 - TRBV5-4 TGTGCCAGCAGCTTGGGTTTAGCGGTTACAGATACGCAGTATTTT CASSLGLAVTDTQYF
TRBD1 TRBJ2-7 - TRBV19 TGTGCCAGTAGTTCGGGACAGGGGGCCAACGAGCAGTACTTC CASSSGQGANEQYF
- TRBJ2-7 - TRBV28 TGTGCCAGCAGTTTTATTAGGCGGTCTATCTTGTACGAGCAGTACTTC CASSFIRRSILYEQYF
TRBD2 TRBJ2-1 - TRBV2 TGTGCCACGCCAGCGGGGTCCTACAATGAGCAGTTCTTC CATPAGSYNEQFF
- TRBJ1-1 - TRBV19 TGTGCCAGTGGATGGGGGCCAAACACTGAAGCTTTCTTT CASGWGPNTEAFF
TRBD1 TRBJ2-7 - TRBV4-1 TGCGCCAGCGGTCCGGACAGGGAGAATTCCTACGAGCAGTACTTC CASGPDRENSYEQYF
- TRBJ1-3 once TRBV28 TGTGCCAGCAGTTTAGAGGGAGTGGGGCAGGGGACAAACACCATATATTTT CASSLEGVGQGTNTIYF
- TRBJ1-5 - TRBV4-2 TGTGCCAGCAGCCAAGAGGTGCCGGGTAATCAGCCCCAGCATTTT CASSQEVPGNQPQHF
- TRBJ2-1 - TRBV28 TGTGCCAGCAGTTTGTTACTAGACAAGGGGGTGGGACACAATGAGCAGTTCTTC CASSLLLDKGVGHNEQFF
TRBD2 TRBJ2-7 - TRBV28 TGTGCCAGCAGTTTATTCGTAGCGGGAGGGGACGAGCAGTACTTC CASSLFVAGGDEQYF
TRBD2 TRBJ2-3 - TRBV6-1 TGTGCCAGCAGTGGGACTAGCGGGAGTAGGGCAGATACGCAGTATTTT CASSGTSGSRADTQYF
TRBD2 TRBJ2-1 once TRBV9 TGTGCCAGCAGCGTAGAAGCGGGAGTTGTCGATGAGCAGTTCTTC CASSVEAGVVDEQFF
TRBD1 TRBJ2-3 - TRBV28 TGTGCCAGCAGTTTCGGGGACAGGTTCGGCACAGATACGCAGTATTTT CASSFGDRFGTDTQYF
TRBD1 TRBJ2-7 - TRBV29-1 TGCAGCGTTGAGGGGACAGTTCCCTACGAGCAGTACTTC CSVEGTVPYEQYF
- TRBJ2-7 - TRBV18 TGTGCCAGCTCACCAGCTGTCCAGGAAAGCTCCTACGAGCAGTACTTC CASSPAVQESSYEQYF
TRBD2 TRBJ2-7 - TRBV10-2 TGCGCCAGTCTTGTGGCGGGAGACTACGAGCAGTACTTC CASLVAGDYEQYF
TRBD2 TRBJ2-7 - TRBV7-9 TGTGCCAGCAGCTCTACCGGGACTAGCGGGAGGGAGGGGAGATACGAGCAGTACTTC CASSSTGTSGREGRYEQYF
- TRBJ2-7 - TRBV28 TGTGCCAGCAGCCTCACGACGGAGGGTCCCGAGCAGTACTTC CASSLTTEGPEQYF
- TRBJ2-7 - TRBV27 TGTGCCAGCAGTTCCCAAGCGGTTTCTCACGAGCAGTACTTC CASSSQAVSHEQYF